The rows below give T cell receptor beta chains drawn from one sample of a study of T cells after somatic rescue of genetic block. Produced via immunoSEQ multiplex PCR; TCRdb's table is partial and in-frame only. The data hold 100,000 to 120,000 clones, with just over 90% observed a single time. Sequencing used peripheral blood mononuclear cells (PBMCs). These receptors were collected from a woman aged 18 to 35. The CDR3 runs from the conserved cysteine through the conserved F or W. A D gene is named only where the DNA matches it firmly. Clone size is not always given. Where it is, it says once, few, many or a class for expanded clones.

V gene,clone size,J gene,D gene,CDR3 DNA,CDR3 protein
TRBV18,once,TRBJ2-7,-,TGTGCCAGCTCACCACCGGTCCGTTACGAGCAGTACTTC,CASSPPVRYEQYF
TRBV6-6,-,TRBJ1-2,-,TGTGCCAGCAGTCACCCCTCAGGGACTAACTATGGCTACACCTTC,CASSHPSGTNYGYTF
TRBV7-2,-,TRBJ2-1,TRBD1,TGTGCCAGCAGGGGGACAGGGGGCGGGAATGAGCAGTTCTTC,CASRGTGGGNEQFF
TRBV19,-,TRBJ1-2,TRBD1,TGTGCCAGTAGTCGACAGGGGAATAACTATGGCTACACCTTC,CASSRQGNNYGYTF
TRBV9,-,TRBJ2-5,-,TGTGCCAGCAGCGTAGTAGGGTCAGGAGGAGAGACCCAGTACTTC,CASSVVGSGGETQYF
TRBV4-2,-,TRBJ2-7,TRBD2,TGTGCCAGCAGCCAAGAACGCGGCGGCGGGGGGGCGTACGAGCAGTACTTC,CASSQERGGGGAYEQYF
TRBV30,-,TRBJ2-1,-,TGTGCCTGGAGTGTAGGGAATGAGCAGTTCTTC,CAWSVGNEQFF
TRBV5-6,-,TRBJ2-5,-,TGTGCCAGCAGCTTGCGCCGGGAGACCCAGTACTTC,CASSLRRETQYF
TRBV27,-,TRBJ1-1,-,TGTGCCAGCAGTTTAAAGGGCCCTGGTATCCAAGCTTTCTTT,CASSLKGPGIQAFF
TRBV5-1,-,TRBJ1-3,-,TGCGCCAGCAGCCCCCCGGAGGCTGGAAACACCATATATTTT,CASSPPEAGNTIYF
TRBV14,-,TRBJ1-6,-,TGTGCCAGCAGCCACTCAAATTCACCCCTCCACTTT,CASSHSNSPLHF
TRBV28,-,TRBJ2-7,-,TGTGCCAGCCTCACATTATCTTCATTCGAGCAGTACTTC,CASLTLSSFEQYF
TRBV29-1,-,TRBJ1-1,-,TGCAGCGTTGGTCAGATGAACACTGAAGCTTTCTTT,CSVGQMNTEAFF
TRBV4-3,-,TRBJ2-3,-,TGCGCCAGCAGCCAAATCCCGTACATGGATACGCAGTATTTT,CASSQIPYMDTQYF
TRBV6-1,few,TRBJ2-1,TRBD2,TGTGCCAGCAGTGAAGCTAGCGGGGGGTACAATGAGCAGTTCTTC,CASSEASGGYNEQFF
TRBV2,-,TRBJ2-7,-,TGTGCCAGCAGTGAAGGACCGCCCTACGAGCAGTACTTC,CASSEGPPYEQYF
TRBV5-1,-,TRBJ2-7,TRBD1,TGCGCCAGCAGCAGAATGACAGGGACCTACGAGCAGTACTTC,CASSRMTGTYEQYF
TRBV6-5,-,TRBJ1-1,TRBD1,TGTGCCAGCAGCCTTGGACAGGGGAACACTGAAGCTTTCTTT,CASSLGQGNTEAFF
TRBV4-1,-,TRBJ2-3,-,TGCGCCAGCAGCCAAGTAATACGGGGCGAGAGCACAGATACGCAGTATTTT,CASSQVIRGESTDTQYF
TRBV5-1,-,TRBJ1-1,-,TGCGCCAGCAGCTTGACAGCCCAGAGGGGGAACACTGAAGCTTTCTTT,CASSLTAQRGNTEAFF
TRBV9,few,TRBJ1-2,-,TGTGCCAGCAGCGTAGCTACAGCGAACTATGGCTACACCTTC,CASSVATANYGYTF
TRBV7-9,-,TRBJ1-3,-,TGTGCCAGCTGGGGCTCTGGAAACACCATATATTTT,CASWGSGNTIYF
TRBV5-1,-,TRBJ2-1,TRBD2,TGCGCCAGCAGCTTACTAGCGGTAAACAATGAGCAGTTCTTC,CASSLLAVNNEQFF
TRBV6-6,-,TRBJ2-7,TRBD1,TGTGCCAGCAGTTACAGGGGGCAAGACTACGAGCAGTACTTC,CASSYRGQDYEQYF
TRBV7-8,-,TRBJ2-5,-,TGTGCCAGCAGCTCGGGACCTGGGGAGACCCAGTACTTC,CASSSGPGETQYF
TRBV28,-,TRBJ2-7,-,TGTGCCAGCAGTTGGGACACCTACGAGCAGTACTTC,CASSWDTYEQYF
TRBV27,-,TRBJ2-7,TRBD2,TGTGCCAGCAGAGGACACCCCGGGGGGGGCCCTTACGAGCAGTACTTC,CASRGHPGGGPYEQYF
TRBV7-9,medium-sized,TRBJ1-2,-,TGTGCCAGCAGCTTAGGCCCGGGGGAGAGCAAATATGGCTACACCTTC,CASSLGPGESKYGYTF
TRBV7-9,-,TRBJ2-2,TRBD1,TGTGCCAGCAGCCAGAGGACAGGGGCTGCTATAGCGAACACCGGGGAGCTGTTTTTT,CASSQRTGAAIANTGELFF
TRBV7-2,-,TRBJ1-6,TRBD1,TGTGCCAGCAGCCGACAGGGGACAAATTCACCCCTCCACTTT,CASSRQGTNSPLHF
TRBV18,-,TRBJ2-3,-,TGTGCCAGCTCACCCTCAACAAGTACGCAGTATTTT,CASSPSTSTQYF
TRBV9,-,TRBJ2-3,-,TGTGCCAGCAGCGTAGTGGCGGGGAATGGCGATACGCAGTATTTT,CASSVVAGNGDTQYF
TRBV9,-,TRBJ2-7,-,TGTGCCAGCAGCGTAGGGGGAACCCCCTACGAGCAGTACTTC,CASSVGGTPYEQYF
TRBV4-2,once,TRBJ1-2,-,TGTGCCAGCAGCCAAGATTCCGGGGACAACTATGGCTACACCTTC,CASSQDSGDNYGYTF
TRBV18,-,TRBJ1-3,-,TGTGCCAGCTCACCACCCGGGGCTTCGACTGGAAACACCATATATTTT,CASSPPGASTGNTIYF
TRBV7-2,-,TRBJ2-2,-,TGTGCCAGCAGCTTAGCGATTAGGACATACACCGGGGAGCTGTTTTTT,CASSLAIRTYTGELFF
TRBV6-5,-,TRBJ2-3,-,TGTGCCAGCAGTTACTTGGCAGGGTACACAGATACGCAGTATTTT,CASSYLAGYTDTQYF
TRBV5-1,few,TRBJ1-1,-,TGCGCCAGCAGCTTGTACGCAGGGACTCTCACTGAAGCTTTCTTT,CASSLYAGTLTEAFF
TRBV6-4,-,TRBJ2-2,-,TGTGCCAGCAGTGACCGGGCCACCGGGGAGCTGTTTTTT,CASSDRATGELFF
TRBV28,-,TRBJ2-7,TRBD2,TGTGCCAGCAGTTTAAGTTTAGCGGGCACCTACGAGCAGTACTTC,CASSLSLAGTYEQYF
TRBV6-1,-,TRBJ1-2,-,TGTGCCAGCAGTGAAGACTGGGCCGGCTACACCTTC,CASSEDWAGYTF
TRBV7-9,-,TRBJ2-1,TRBD2,TGTGCCAGCAGCTCGACTAGCTCGATGGTAGGAAATGAGCAGTTCTTC,CASSSTSSMVGNEQFF
TRBV18,-,TRBJ1-2,-,TGTGCCAGCTCACCACCCGCCGGGACTTCAGGCTACACCTTC,CASSPPAGTSGYTF
TRBV29-1,-,TRBJ1-1,-,TGCAGCGTTCGTTCCGGGCCTTTTGAAGCTTTCTTT,CSVRSGPFEAFF
TRBV15,-,TRBJ2-1,TRBD2,TGTGCCACCAGCTTAGCGGGGGGGACCTACAATGAGCAGTTCTTC,CATSLAGGTYNEQFF
TRBV30,-,TRBJ1-2,-,TGTGCCAGGAGACAGACCCTCTATGGCTACACCTTC,CARRQTLYGYTF
TRBV28,-,TRBJ2-2,-,TGTGCCAGCAGTGGGGACGGATACACCGGGGAGCTGTTTTTT,CASSGDGYTGELFF
TRBV6-1,-,TRBJ2-2,-,TGTGCCAGCACAAGGGCAGGGAACACCGGGGAGCTGTTTTTT,CASTRAGNTGELFF
TRBV27,-,TRBJ1-2,-,TGTGCCAGCCGCAAGACAGGTGCCTATGGCTACACCTTC,CASRKTGAYGYTF
TRBV5-6,-,TRBJ2-1,-,TGTGCCGCTCAGGCCGGCAGCCTGGGCTACAATGAGCAGTTCTTC,CAAQAGSLGYNEQFF
TRBV5-6,once,TRBJ2-5,-,TGTGCCAGCAGCTTGCGGCCCGGTCAGGCAGGGCCTAGTACAGGGACCCAGTACTTC,CASSLRPGQAGPSTGTQYF
TRBV9,-,TRBJ1-6,TRBD1,TGTGCCAGCAGCCCAACGGGACAGGGCAATTCACCCCTCCACTTT,CASSPTGQGNSPLHF
TRBV15,-,TRBJ2-3,-,TGTGCCACCAGCAGAGGTTCGCGGGGCCTATCTACGCAGTATTTT,CATSRGSRGLSTQYF
TRBV18,-,TRBJ2-7,-,TGTGCCAGCTCGCCTGAAATAGGGGAGCAGTACTTC,CASSPEIGEQYF
TRBV27,-,TRBJ2-7,TRBD1,TGTGCCAGCAGTTTAGACAGGGGGCTCGACGAGCAGTACTTC,CASSLDRGLDEQYF
TRBV19,-,TRBJ2-5,TRBD1,TGTGCCAGTAGTACTTCCGGGACAGGCGGACAAGAGACCCAGTACTTC,CASSTSGTGGQETQYF
TRBV4-2,-,TRBJ1-2,TRBD1,TGTGCCAGCAGCCAATCCGGGACAGCTGATGGCTACACCTTC,CASSQSGTADGYTF
TRBV7-3,-,TRBJ1-1,TRBD1,TGTGCCAGCAGCCTCCGGACAGGGGTGGGCACTGAAGCTTTCTTT,CASSLRTGVGTEAFF
TRBV28,-,TRBJ1-2,TRBD1,TGTGCCAGCAGGGGACAGGGTTCCGCCTATGGCTACACCTTC,CASRGQGSAYGYTF
TRBV2,-,TRBJ2-1,-,TGTGCCAGCGGTCTGGATAATGAGCAGTTCTTC,CASGLDNEQFF